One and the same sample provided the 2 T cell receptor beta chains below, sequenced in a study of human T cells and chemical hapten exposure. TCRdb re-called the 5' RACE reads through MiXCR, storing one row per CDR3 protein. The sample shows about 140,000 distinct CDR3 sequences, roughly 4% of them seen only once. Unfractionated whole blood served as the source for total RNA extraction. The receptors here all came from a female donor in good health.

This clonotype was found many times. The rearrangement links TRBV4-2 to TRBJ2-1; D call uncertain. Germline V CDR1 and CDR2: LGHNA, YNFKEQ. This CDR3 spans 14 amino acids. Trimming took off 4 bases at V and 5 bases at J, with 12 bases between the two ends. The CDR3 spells CASSLMGGDNEQFF. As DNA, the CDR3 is TGTGCCAGCAGCCTAATGGGCGGAGACAATGAGCAGTTCTTC.

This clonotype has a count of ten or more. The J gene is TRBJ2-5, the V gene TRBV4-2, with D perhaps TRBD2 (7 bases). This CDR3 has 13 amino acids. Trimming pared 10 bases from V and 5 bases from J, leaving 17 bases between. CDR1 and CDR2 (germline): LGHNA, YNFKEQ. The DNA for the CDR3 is TGTGCCACCCCGATGGGGGGGCAGGAGACCCAGTACTTC. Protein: CATPMGGQETQYF.